This TCR beta chain came from a study of shared clonotypes between healthy human individuals. On the study more broadly: The study used three CD4 naive, three CD4 memory, two CD8 naive and one CD8 memory plate per donor. Study results and limitations: Depth was large, yet rarefaction showed that sorted-subset sequencing was incomplete.

Assay used: immunoSEQ multiplex PCR; TCRdb lists only in-frame clones, some missing. The sample has more than 150,000 clones, over 50% seen once. To note about this clone: Its specificity is not known.

This receptor was obtained from a man aged 30 to 45 in good health. The sample consisted of memory CD4+ T cells sorted from blood. Subset given: CD45RA-negative fraction.

CDR3 loop: CASSYEGSKIGDTQYF. The CDR3 DNA reads TGTGCCAGCAGTTATGAGGGGAGTAAAATAGGGGATACGCAGTATTTT. This chain links TRBV6-6 with TRBJ2-3; D tentatively fits TRBD1 or TRBD2 (5 bases each). This CDR3 is built from 16 residues. V lost 3 bases and J 6 bases, leaving 19 bases between the germline ends. CDR1 and CDR2 (germline): MNHNY, SVGAGI (reference sequence).